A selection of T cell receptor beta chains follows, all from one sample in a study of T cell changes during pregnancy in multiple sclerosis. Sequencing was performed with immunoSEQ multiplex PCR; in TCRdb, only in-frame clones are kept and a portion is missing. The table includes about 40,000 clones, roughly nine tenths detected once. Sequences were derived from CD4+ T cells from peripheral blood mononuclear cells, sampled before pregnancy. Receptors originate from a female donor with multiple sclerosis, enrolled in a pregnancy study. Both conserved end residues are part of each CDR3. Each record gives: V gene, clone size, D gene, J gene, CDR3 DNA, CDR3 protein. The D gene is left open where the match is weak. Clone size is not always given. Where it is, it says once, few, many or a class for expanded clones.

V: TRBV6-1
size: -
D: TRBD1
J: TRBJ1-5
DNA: TGTGCCAGCACCCCAGGACAGGTTTGGGGTCAGCCCCAGCATTTT
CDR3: CASTPGQVWGQPQHF

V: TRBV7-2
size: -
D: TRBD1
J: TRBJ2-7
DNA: TGTGCCAGCAGCTTCGACAGGGGTGCCTACGAGCAGTACTTC
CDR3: CASSFDRGAYEQYF

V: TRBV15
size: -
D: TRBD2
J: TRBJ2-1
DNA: TGTGCCACCAGCAGTTCCGGGGGGGCTTCCTACAATGAGCAGTTCTTC
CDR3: CATSSSGGASYNEQFF

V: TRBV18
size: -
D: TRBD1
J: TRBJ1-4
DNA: TGTGCCAGCTCACCGGGGACAGGGCGGGAAAAACTGTTTTTT
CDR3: CASSPGTGREKLFF

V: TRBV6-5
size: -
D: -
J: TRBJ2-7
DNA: TGTGCCAGCAGGCCTAGGCCCCCCTACGAGCAGTACTTC
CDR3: CASRPRPPYEQYF

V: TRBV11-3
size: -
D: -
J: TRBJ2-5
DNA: TGTGCCAGCAGCCTGGGGGGGGCCCAAGAGACCCAGTACTTC
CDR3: CASSLGGAQETQYF

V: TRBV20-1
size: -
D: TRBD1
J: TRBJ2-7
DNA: TGCAGTGCTCTGACAGGGGGAACAAAGTACTTC
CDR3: CSALTGGTKYF

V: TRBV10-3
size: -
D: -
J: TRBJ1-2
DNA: TGTGCCATCAGTGGTACAGGCAACTATGGCTACACCTTC
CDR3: CAISGTGNYGYTF

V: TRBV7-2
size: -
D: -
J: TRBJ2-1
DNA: TGTGCCAGCAGCTTCTTGGCTAGAGAGCAGTTCTTC
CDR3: CASSFLAREQFF

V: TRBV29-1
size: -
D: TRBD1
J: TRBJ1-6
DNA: TGCAGCGTTGGACAGGGGCTTAATTCACCCCTCCACTTT
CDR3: CSVGQGLNSPLHF

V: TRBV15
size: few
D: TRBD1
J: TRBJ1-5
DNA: TGTGCCACCAGCAGTCAACAGGGGGCGAGGGGCAATCAGCCCCAGCATTTT
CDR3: CATSSQQGARGNQPQHF

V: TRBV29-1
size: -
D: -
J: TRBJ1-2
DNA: TGCAGCGCTTCGCAGGTCTCGGGAGTTGGCTACACCTTC
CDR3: CSASQVSGVGYTF

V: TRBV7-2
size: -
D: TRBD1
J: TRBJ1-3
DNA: TGTGCCAGCAGCTTCTCAGGGGGCCTGGGTTCTGGAAACACCATATATTTT
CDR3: CASSFSGGLGSGNTIYF

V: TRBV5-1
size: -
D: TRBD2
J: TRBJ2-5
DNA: TGCGCCAGCAGCACGGTTAAACTAGCGGGGGGGAAAAACCAAGAGACCCAGTACTTC
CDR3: CASSTVKLAGGKNQETQYF

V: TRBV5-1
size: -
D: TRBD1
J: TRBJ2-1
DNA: TGCGCCAGCAGCAGACAGGGATCTTATGAGCAGTTCTTC
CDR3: CASSRQGSYEQFF

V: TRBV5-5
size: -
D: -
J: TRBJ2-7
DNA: TGTGCCAGCAGCTTGACCGGAGCGGGCGAGCAGTACTTC
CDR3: CASSLTGAGEQYF

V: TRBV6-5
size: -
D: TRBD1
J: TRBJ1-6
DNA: TGTGCCAGCAGTCTATACAGGGGATCACCCCTCCACTTT
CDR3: CASSLYRGSPLHF

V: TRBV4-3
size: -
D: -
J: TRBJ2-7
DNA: TGCGCCAGCAGCCAACAAACACGAGGCCGCGAGCAGTACTTC
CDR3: CASSQQTRGREQYF

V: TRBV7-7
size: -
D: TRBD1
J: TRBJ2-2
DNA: TGTGCCAGCAGCTATAATCAGGGGGCCGGGGAGCTGTTTTTT
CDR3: CASSYNQGAGELFF

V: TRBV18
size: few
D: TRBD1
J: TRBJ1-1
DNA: TGTGCCAGCTCACCAGACAGGGGGCGAGTAGAAGCTTTCTTT
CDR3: CASSPDRGRVEAFF

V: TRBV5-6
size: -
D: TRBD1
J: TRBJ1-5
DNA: TGTGCCAGCAGCCTCCAGGGGGGAATGGGCAATCAGCCCCAGCATTTT
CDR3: CASSLQGGMGNQPQHF

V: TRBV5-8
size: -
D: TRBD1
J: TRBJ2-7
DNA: TGTGCCAGCAGCCGAGCCCCGGGACAGGTCTCCTACGAGCAGTACTTC
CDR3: CASSRAPGQVSYEQYF

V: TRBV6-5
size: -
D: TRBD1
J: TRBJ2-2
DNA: TGTGCCAGCAGGGGGGGACAGGGGATTACCGGGGAGCTGTTTTTT
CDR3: CASRGGQGITGELFF

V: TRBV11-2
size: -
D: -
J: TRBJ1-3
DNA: TGTGCCAGCACCACCCCCCGGGAAGGTGGAAACACCATATATTTT
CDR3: CASTTPREGGNTIYF

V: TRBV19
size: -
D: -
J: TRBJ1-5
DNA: TGTGCCAGTAGTAGGCAGAGCAATCAGCCCCAGCATTTT
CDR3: CASSRQSNQPQHF

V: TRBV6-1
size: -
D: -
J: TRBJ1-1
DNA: TGTGCCAGCAGTGAAAGGAGGGCAGCGGGGGTCACTGAAGCTTTCTTT
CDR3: CASSERRAAGVTEAFF

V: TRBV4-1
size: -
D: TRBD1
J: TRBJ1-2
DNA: TGCGCCAGCAGCCACACTACCGGGACAGGGAATTATGGCTACACCTTC
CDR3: CASSHTTGTGNYGYTF

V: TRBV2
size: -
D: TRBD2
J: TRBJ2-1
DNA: TGTGCCAGCAGTCCGGACCGCCTAGCGGGGGGGCTCTACAATGAGCAGTTCTTC
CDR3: CASSPDRLAGGLYNEQFF

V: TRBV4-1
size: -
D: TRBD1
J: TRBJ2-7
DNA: TGCGCCAGCAGCCAGGATGCCCCGACAGGGGCCGAGCAGTACTTC
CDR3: CASSQDAPTGAEQYF

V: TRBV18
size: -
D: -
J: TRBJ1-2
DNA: TGTGCCAGCTCGGCCCAGGGTAGGGGCAGCTATGGCTACACCTTC
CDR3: CASSAQGRGSYGYTF

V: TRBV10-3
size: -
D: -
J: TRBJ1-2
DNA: TGTGCCATCAGTGAGATCAGGGGCCGTAACTATGGCTACACCTTC
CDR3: CAISEIRGRNYGYTF

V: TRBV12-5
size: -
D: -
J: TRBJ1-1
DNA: TGTGCTAGTGGTTCCGGGAAAGCTTTCTTT
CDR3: CASGSGKAFF

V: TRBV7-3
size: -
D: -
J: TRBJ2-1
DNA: TGTGCCAGCAGCTTAGGGCCTCCAGCCGACAATGAGCAGTTCTTC
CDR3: CASSLGPPADNEQFF

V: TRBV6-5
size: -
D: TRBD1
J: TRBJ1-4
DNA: TGTGCCAGCAGTTACCTCGGACAGGGGAATGAAAAACTGTTTTTT
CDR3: CASSYLGQGNEKLFF

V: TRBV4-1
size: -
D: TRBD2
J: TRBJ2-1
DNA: TGCGCCAGCAGCCACATAGCGGGCCTCTCCTACAATGAGCAGTTCTTC
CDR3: CASSHIAGLSYNEQFF

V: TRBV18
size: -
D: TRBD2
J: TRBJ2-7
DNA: TGTGCCAGCTCACCATTATCCGGGACTAGCAACGAGCAGTACTTC
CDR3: CASSPLSGTSNEQYF

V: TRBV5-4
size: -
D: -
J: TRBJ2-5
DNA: TGTGCCAGCAGCTTCGGGAGAGAGACCCAGTACTTC
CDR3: CASSFGRETQYF

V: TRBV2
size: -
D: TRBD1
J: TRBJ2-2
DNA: TGTGCCAGCAGTGAGGGACAGGCGAACACCGGGGAGCTGTTTTTT
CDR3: CASSEGQANTGELFF

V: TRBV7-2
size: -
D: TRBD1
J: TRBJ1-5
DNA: TGTGCCAGCAGCTTAATTGGTGGACAGGGTGGTCAGCCCCAGCATTTT
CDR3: CASSLIGGQGGQPQHF

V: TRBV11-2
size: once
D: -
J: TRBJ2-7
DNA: TGTGCCAGCAGCCTGGGGGGGGCCGTCTACGAGCAGTACTTC
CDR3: CASSLGGAVYEQYF

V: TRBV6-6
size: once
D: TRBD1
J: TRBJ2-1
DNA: TGTGCCAGCAGTGCTGGACAGGGGGGCGATGAGCAGTTCTTC
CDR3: CASSAGQGGDEQFF

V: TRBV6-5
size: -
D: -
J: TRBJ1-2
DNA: TGTGCCAGCAGCCGGGAGGGCTACACCTTC
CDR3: CASSREGYTF

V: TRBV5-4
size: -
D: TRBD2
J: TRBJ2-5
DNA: TGTGCCAGCAGCTTGGGAACTAGCGGGGGGGCCAGGGAGACCCAGTACTTC
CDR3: CASSLGTSGGARETQYF

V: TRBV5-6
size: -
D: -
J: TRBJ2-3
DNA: TGTGCCAGCAGCCCGGAGGAGCGGCCATTCTCAAATACGCAGTATTTT
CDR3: CASSPEERPFSNTQYF

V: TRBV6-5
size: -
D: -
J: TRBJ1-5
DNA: TGTGCCAGCAGTTATGAAGGGGGTCAGCCCCAGCATTTT
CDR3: CASSYEGGQPQHF

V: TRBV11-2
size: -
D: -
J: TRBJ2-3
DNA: TGTGCCAGCAGCGCCCCGAGAATTACGCAGTATTTT
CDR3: CASSAPRITQYF

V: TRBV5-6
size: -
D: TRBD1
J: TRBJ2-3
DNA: TGTGCCAGCAACCCCGACAGGGTCTCAGATACGCAGTATTTT
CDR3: CASNPDRVSDTQYF

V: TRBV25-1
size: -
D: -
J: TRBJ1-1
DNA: TGTGCCAGCACGGGAGGGGCGAACACTGAAGCTTTCTTT
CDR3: CASTGGANTEAFF

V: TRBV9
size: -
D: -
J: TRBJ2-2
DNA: TGTGCCAGCAACGGGGGCACCGGGGAGCTGTTTTTT
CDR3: CASNGGTGELFF

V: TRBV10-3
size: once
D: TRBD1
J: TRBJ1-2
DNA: TGTGCCATCAGCGGCCGGGACAGGGGGGGGGAAGGCTACACCTTC
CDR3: CAISGRDRGGEGYTF

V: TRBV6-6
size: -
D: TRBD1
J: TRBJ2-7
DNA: TGTGCCAGCAGTTACTACGGACAGGGGACCTACGAGCAGTACTTC
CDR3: CASSYYGQGTYEQYF

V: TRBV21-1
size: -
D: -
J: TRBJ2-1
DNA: TGTGCCAGCAGCACCCGTGCGGGGGGGCCTTTCAATGAGCAGTTCTTC
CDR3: CASSTRAGGPFNEQFF

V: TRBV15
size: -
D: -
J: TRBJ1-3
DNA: TGTGCCACCAGCAAGATTTTGGACGGGAGCTCTGGAAACACCATATATTTT
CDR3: CATSKILDGSSGNTIYF

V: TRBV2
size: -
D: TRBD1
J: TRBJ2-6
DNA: TGTGCCAGCACAGAAGGGACAGTTTTTCCTGGGGCCAACGTCCTGACTTTC
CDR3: CASTEGTVFPGANVLTF

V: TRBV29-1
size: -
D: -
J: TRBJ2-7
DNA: TGCAGCGCGAGTCAGGGGGGCTACGAGCAGTACTTC
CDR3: CSASQGGYEQYF

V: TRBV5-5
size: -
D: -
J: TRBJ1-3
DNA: TGTGCCAGCAGCTTGGATAGTCTTCCCGGGAACACCATATATTTT
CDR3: CASSLDSLPGNTIYF

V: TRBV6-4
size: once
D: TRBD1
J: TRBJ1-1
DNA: TGTGCCAGCACCCCCGACAGGGCCACTGAAGCTTTCTTT
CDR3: CASTPDRATEAFF